Shown below are 32 T cell receptor beta chains from a single sample sequenced in a study of shared clonotypes between healthy human individuals. This table comes from immunoSEQ multiplex PCR, and its TCRdb copy is limited to in-frame clones, with some not included. The sample carries 2 million to 2.5 million clones, about 94% recorded once. Specimen: naive CD4+ T cells sorted from blood. Subset defined: CD45RA+ positively selected. All receptors come from a man aged 18 to 29 in good health.

Here the CDR3 DNA reads TGTGCCAGCAGCCGGGACCTAAGGGGCTACACCTTC. This sequence encodes CASSRDLRGYTF. The chain is built from TRBV7-2 and TRBJ1-2, with D possibly matching TRBD1 (5 bases). There are 12 residues in the CDR3. The germline V and J ends were trimmed by 5 bases and 8 bases, with 12 bases remaining between them. Per the germline V gene, CDR1 is SGHTA and CDR2 is FQGNSA.

This clone was recorded only once. The CDR3 loop reads CASSLRGEGLRYGYTF. CDR3 DNA sequence: TGTGCCAGCAGCCTTAGGGGGGAGGGATTGCGGTATGGCTACACCTTC. The chain joins TRBV9 to TRBJ1-2; tentatively, D is TRBD1 (6 bases). Germline assignment: CDR1 SGDLS and CDR2 YYNGEE. Trimming took off 4 bases at V and 5 bases at J, with 21 bases between the two ends. CDR3 length: 16 residues.

The CDR3: CASSQRPGSPYEQYF. The DNA for the CDR3 is TGCGCCAGCAGCCAGCGACCAGGTTCTCCCTACGAGCAGTACTTC. The rearrangement joins TRBV4-3 to TRBJ2-7; no definite D call. Germline CDR1 reads LGHNA; CDR2 reads YSLEER. The CDR3 consists of 15 residues. Between the trimmed V and J ends, which lost 3 bases and 2 bases, there was a span of 14 bases.

V usage is TRBV13 and J usage is TRBJ2-3, with TRBD2 matching 14 bases. Losses at the gene ends were 5 bases for V and 4 bases for J; bases not matched to a gene: 8. CDR1 is PRHDT, CDR2 FYEKMQ, per germline (reference sequence). The CDR3 has 17 residues. The CDR3 sequence: CASSGVTSGRAPDTQYF. The DNA for the CDR3 is TGTGCCAGCAGCGGGGTGACTAGCGGGAGGGCCCCAGATACGCAGTATTTT.

The rearrangement joins TRBV4-1 to TRBJ2-1; D ambiguous. The CDR3 consists of 15 residues. Germline values: CDR1 MGHRA, CDR2 YSYEKL. The V end was cut by 1 base, the J end by 2 bases, with 9 bases between. CDR3 in DNA: TGCGCCAGCAGCCAAGTGATGGTCCCCTACAATGAGCAGTTCTTC. As protein: CASSQVMVPYNEQFF.

The J gene is TRBJ1-6, the V gene TRBV10-2; the D gene is possibly TRBD1 (5 bases). The CDR3 has 16 residues. Trimming shortened V by 5 bases and J by 2 bases, and 13 bases separated the two germline ends. Germline V CDR1 and CDR2: WSHSY, SAAADI. The CDR3 is CASSPSGTAYNSPLHF. The DNA for the CDR3 is TGCGCCAGCAGTCCCTCGGGGACGGCCTATAATTCACCCCTCCACTTT.

The genes are TRBV11-2 and TRBJ1-2; D is possibly TRBD1 (6 bases). V was pared by 0 bases and J by 5 bases, with 16 bases between. The CDR3 totals 16 residues. Germline V gives CDR1 SGHAT, CDR2 FQNNGV. DNA of the CDR3: TGTGCCAGCAGCTTAGAGCCCCGGGGGCGAGGGTATGGCTACACCTTC. Its protein product is CASSLEPRGRGYGYTF. The full variable domain, in which reference TRBV11-2 and TRBJ1-2 provide the parts outside the CDR3, is EAGVAQSPRYKIIEKRQSVAFWCNPISGHATLYWYQQILGQGPKLLIQFQNNGVVDDSQLPKDRFSAERLKGVDSTLKIQPAKLEDSAVYLCASSLEPRGRGYGYTFGSGTRLTVV.

The rearrangement joins TRBV18 to TRBJ1-5; D is ambiguous. Trimming took 4 bases from V and 4 from J, leaving 5 bases between them. From germline, CDR1 is KGHSH and CDR2 LQKENI. The CDR3 consists of 12 residues. The DNA for the CDR3 is TGTGCCAGCTCACAACCAAATCAGCCCCAGCATTTT. This gives the protein CASSQPNQPQHF.

The chain couples TRBV18 to TRBJ2-7, with D maybe TRBD1 (5 bases). Germline assignment: CDR1 KGHSH and CDR2 LQKENI. The V end was cut by 6 bases, the J end by 6 bases, with 12 bases between. The CDR3 is made up of 12 amino acids. Here the CDR3 DNA reads TGTGCCAGCTCGCGAACAGGTTTCGAGCAGTACTTC. This gives the protein CASSRTGFEQYF.

J is TRBJ2-7 and V is TRBV6-5, with TRBD2 identical over 11 bases. V lost 6 bases and J lost 7; bases outside the gene matches: 11. Germline lookup yields CDR1 MNHEY and CDR2 SVGAGI. The length of the CDR3 is 15 residues. The CDR3 protein is CASSRLLAGAREQYF. The CDR3 DNA follows: TGTGCCAGCAGCCGCCTACTAGCGGGAGCGAGGGAGCAGTACTTC.

This chain uses TRBV5-6 with TRBJ1-3; D gene uncertain. CDR3 length: 14 residues. V lost 4 bases and J 0 bases, leaving 8 bases between the germline ends. CDR1 and CDR2 from the germline V gene are SGHDT and YYEEEE. The CDR3 DNA is TGTGCCAGCAGCGCCGACTACTCTGGAAACACCATATATTTT. This encodes CASSADYSGNTIYF.

V is TRBV7-9 and J is TRBJ2-1, with TRBD2 identical over 7 bases. Germline-derived CDR1 and CDR2 are SEHNR and FQNEAQ (reference sequence). The CDR3 contains 15 residues. V lost 6 bases to trimming and J lost 0 bases; unmatched junction nucleotides: 5. CDR3 in DNA: TGTGCCAGCAGTTACAGCGGGATCTCCTACAATGAGCAGTTCTTC. As protein: CASSYSGISYNEQFF.

This chain links TRBV28 with TRBJ1-2; TRBD1 might be the D (5 bases). Germline CDR1 MDHEN, CDR2 SYDVKM. This CDR3 is built from 13 residues. With 2 bases removed from V and 5 bases from J, the gap between germline ends came to 9 bases. CDR3 coding DNA: TGTGCCAGCAGTTTAAACGGGGGATATGGCTACACCTTC. Amino acid sequence: CASSLNGGYGYTF.

With respect to this clone: The sample holds other DNA sequences that translate to the same CDR3. CDR3 protein: CASSPPSSGYEQYF. DNA for the CDR3: TGTGCCAGCTCACCACCGTCGTCGGGCTACGAGCAGTACTTC. The genes are TRBV18 and TRBJ2-7; D is unresolved. The CDR3 spans 14 residues. Germline CDR1 reads KGHSH; CDR2 reads LQKENI. Trimming stripped 0 bases from V and 3 bases from J, with 9 bases between.

Concerning this clone itself: Other nucleotide sequences in the sample specify the same CDR3. The rearrangement links TRBV5-1 to TRBJ2-7; D is possibly TRBD1 or TRBD2 (7 bases each). The V end lost 0 bases, the J end lost 5 bases, and 12 bases lay between the germline ends. This CDR3 has 14 residues. The germline gives CDR1 SGHRS, CDR2 YFSETQ. The CDR3, as DNA: TGCGCCAGCAGCTTGGGACAGGGAGGGAACGAGCAGTACTTC. Its protein is CASSLGQGGNEQYF.

The chain is built from TRBV2 and TRBJ2-5; D not certain. The CDR3 is 12 residues long. The V gene lost 4 bases and the J gene lost 4 bases, with 7 bases spanning the gap. Germline lookup yields CDR1 SNHLY and CDR2 FYNNEI. The DNA of the CDR3 is TGTGCCAGCAGTGCTTCCCCAGAGACCCAGTACTTC. This translates into CASSASPETQYF.

The V and J genes are TRBV2 and TRBJ1-5; 8 positions agree with TRBD1. V lost 7 bases to trimming and J lost 6 bases; unmatched junction nucleotides: 5. CDR1 SNHLY and CDR2 FYNNEI come from the germline V gene. There are 13 residues in the CDR3. The CDR3 bases are TGTGCCAGCAACTTACAGGGGGTTCAGCCCCAGCATTTT. Amino acid sequence: CASNLQGVQPQHF.

Concerning this clone: Other nucleotide sequences from this sample produce the same CDR3. V and J are TRBV30 and TRBJ1-5; no firm D call. The germline CDR1 and CDR2 sequences are GTSNPN and SVGIG (reference sequence). This CDR3 comprises 12 residues. Deletions cut 2 bases from V and 7 bases from J, with 9 bases between. The CDR3 bases are TGTGCCTGGAGTTCTTTCGGGCAGCCCCAGCATTTT. It is translated as CAWSSFGQPQHF.

The chain has TRBV2 and TRBJ2-2; D might be TRBD1 (6 bases). The CDR3 length is 12 residues. Germline CDR1 SNHLY, CDR2 FYNNEI. V lost 5 bases to trimming and J lost 13 bases, with 14 bases between them. Written as DNA, the CDR3 is TGTGCCAGCAGTCCTCAGGACAGAACGCTGTTTTTT. As protein: CASSPQDRTLFF.

V usage is TRBV30 and J usage is TRBJ2-2, with 7 nucleotides matching TRBD2. Looked up from germline, CDR1 is GTSNPN and CDR2 is SVGIG (reference sequence). The CDR3 consists of 16 residues. Trimming removed 4 bases from V and 4 bases from J; junction bases left unmatched: 12. The CDR3 nucleotides are TGTGCCTGGAAGCCGTTAGCGGGTCTGGCCACCGGGGAGCTGTTTTTT. This encodes CAWKPLAGLATGELFF.

V gene TRBV2 combines with J gene TRBJ2-2; 7 nucleotides line up with TRBD1. The CDR3 sequence is 16 residues long. The germline V gene encodes CDR1 SNHLY and CDR2 FYNNEI. The J segment lost 1 base and the V segment lost 5 bases, leaving 7 bases of the junction unmatched. CDR3 coding DNA: TGTGCCAGCAGTAGACCCGGGACAGTGAACACCGGGGAGCTGTTTTTT. It is translated as CASSRPGTVNTGELFF.

This clone turned up a few times. This sample includes further DNA sequences coding for the same CDR3. V usage is TRBV30 and J usage is TRBJ1-5; 7 bases match TRBD1. The CDR3 totals 12 residues. CDR1 is GTSNPN and CDR2 is SVGIG in the germline V gene (reference sequence). Trimming cost V 5 bases and J 5 bases; bases outside gene matches: 3. CDR3 region: CAWSDRDQPQHF. CDR3 in DNA: TGTGCCTGGTCAGACAGGGATCAGCCCCAGCATTTT. Full variable domain (outside the CDR3, taken from reference TRBV30 and TRBJ1-5): SQTIHQWPATLVQPVGSPLSLECTVEGTSNPNLYWYRQAAGRGLQLLFYSVGIGQISSEVPQNLSASRPQDRQFILSSKKLLLSDSGFYLCAWSDRDQPQHFGDGTRLSIL.

V usage is TRBV30 and J usage is TRBJ2-7; the match to TRBD2 covers 8 bases. In germline, CDR1 is GTSNPN, CDR2 SVGIG (reference sequence). The CDR3 has 15 residues. J was trimmed by 2 bases and V by 0 bases; bases with no gene match: 6. The CDR3 DNA is TGTGCCTGGAGTGTAAGTCTAGCGGGCCCCTACGAGCAGTACTTC. It is translated as CAWSVSLAGPYEQYF.

The chain is built from TRBV9 and TRBJ2-7, with 11 bases fitting TRBD1. CDR3 length equals 22 residues. Trimming at V came to 0 bases and at J to 1 base, leaving 21 bases not matched to a gene. Germline CDR1 SGDLS, CDR2 YYNGEE. The CDR3 reads CASSVGLRSGTGGKDGSYEQYF. The CDR3 region has the DNA TGTGCCAGCAGCGTAGGCCTACGATCCGGGACAGGGGGTAAAGATGGGTCCTACGAGCAGTACTTC. The variable domain in full, completed from reference TRBV9 and TRBJ2-7, reads DSGVTQTPKHLITATGQRVTLRCSPRSGDLSVYWYQQSLDQGLQFLIQYYNGEERAKGNILERFSAQQFPDLHSELNLSSLELGDSALYFCASSVGLRSGTGGKDGSYEQYFGPGTRLTVT.

This clone is a singleton in its sample. V is TRBV12-2 and J is TRBJ2-3; TRBD2 is the table's D call and was not checked against the DNA. TRBV12-2 is a listed pseudogene. The CDR3 has 17 amino acids. The CDR3 nucleotides read TGTGCAAGTCGCCCCGGGGGGCGGGAGCGGATCACAGATACGCAGTATTTT. This gives the protein CASRPGGRERITDTQYF.

The count of this clone is one. The chain links TRBV19 to TRBJ1-6, with a weak D call TRBD1 (5 bases). Germline CDR1 is LNHDA and CDR2 is SQIVND (reference sequence). This CDR3 has 14 amino acids. V shed 4 bases and J shed 7 bases, with 11 bases lying between them. The CDR3 DNA reads TGTGCCAGTAGTACGCCGGGGCCGAATTCACCCCTCCACTTT. Protein product: CASSTPGPNSPLHF.

The genes are TRBV30 and TRBJ2-1, with 10 bases aligning to TRBD1. This CDR3 is 15 amino acids long. V lost 2 bases, J lost 6 bases, and 7 bases stayed unmatched. CDR1 and CDR2 from the germline V gene are GTSNPN and SVGIG (reference sequence). The CDR3 sequence is CAWSHRQGAGNEQFF. DNA of the CDR3: TGTGCCTGGAGTCATAGACAGGGGGCCGGCAATGAGCAGTTCTTC.

This chain uses TRBV19 with TRBJ1-5; 8 bases fit TRBD1. Looked up from germline, CDR1 is LNHDA and CDR2 is SQIVND (reference sequence). V lost 7 bases and J lost 4; bases outside the gene matches: 9. The length of the CDR3 is 15 residues. The CDR3 DNA sequence: TGTGCCAGTACCCCGACTGACAGGGGAAATCAGCCCCAGCATTTT. Its translation: CASTPTDRGNQPQHF.

As concerns this clone: This specimen includes other DNA sequences encoding the same CDR3. The chain has TRBV5-1 and TRBJ2-3; D is unclear. The V end was cut by 0 bases, the J end by 1 base, with 3 bases between. In germline, CDR1 is SGHRS, CDR2 YFSETQ. This CDR3 contains 13 residues. The CDR3 here is CASSLGGTDTQYF. The CDR3 nucleotides read TGCGCCAGCAGCTTGGGTGGCACAGATACGCAGTATTTT.

The chain uses TRBV4-2 and TRBJ2-2; D gene uncertain. Germline loops: CDR1 LGHNA, CDR2 YNFKEQ. CDR3 length equals 17 residues. V lost 2 bases and J lost 4, with 17 bases in between. CDR3 amino acids: CASSQSNTARPTGELFF. The CDR3 bases are TGTGCCAGCAGCCAATCGAATACGGCAAGGCCCACCGGGGAGCTGTTTTTT.

The rearrangement joins TRBV14 to TRBJ2-5; possible D gene TRBD2, 5 bases. CDR1 is SGHDN, CDR2 FVKESK, per germline. Trimming took 3 bases from V and 5 from J, leaving 13 bases between them. This CDR3 has 14 residues. The CDR3 nucleotides are TGTGCCAGCAGCCAGGGATCCTTAGCGGAGACCCAGTACTTC. Amino acids: CASSQGSLAETQYF.

This clone is a singleton in its sample. This chain joins TRBV6-1 and TRBJ1-2; 7 positions agree with TRBD1. CDR3 size: 15 residues. V shed 6 bases, J shed 7 bases, and the junction held 14 bases outside the gene matches. The V gene's germline CDR1 is MNHNS and CDR2 SASEGT. The CDR3 DNA reads as TGTGCCAGCAGCAAACCGGGACAGAGGTTGGGTGGCTACACCTTC. Amino acids: CASSKPGQRLGGYTF.